The present T cell receptor (beta chain) was sequenced within a study of blood T cell dynamics during melanoma immunotherapy. Produced via immunoSEQ multiplex PCR; TCRdb's table is partial and in-frame only. This sample has some 20,000 clones; around 90% occur once, and the top ten carry over 6%. Study-level findings and limits: At W3, later disease-control patients showed bifurcated PBMC repertoire changes, unlike progressors.

On this clone: Its antigen is still unknown.

Time point reported: week 3, after first cycle of checkpoint inhibitor. Sampling occurred pretreatment (T0) and at week 3 (W3), after cycle one of checkpoint blockade. Specimen: blood, collected from a patient treated with checkpoint blockade. This TCR came from a human donor with melanoma.

The CDR3 reads CSASGSHNEQFF. CDR3 in DNA: TGCAGCGCCAGCGGGAGTCACAATGAGCAGTTCTTC. V and J are TRBV29-1 and TRBJ2-1, with 8 nucleotides matching TRBD2. Germline CDR1 SQVTM, CDR2 ANQGSEA. The CDR3 is 12 amino acids. J was trimmed by 5 bases and V by 7 bases; bases with no gene match: 4.